The clone carrying this TCR beta chain was found once. As handled by the study authors: Amplification from reference gene primers served as the basis for estimated nucleated cell counts. Libraries were prepared by immunoSEQ multiplex PCR; TCRdb keeps only in-frame clonotypes and omits some of them. V, J and clone size are those of that table, while D and trimming were read from the DNA. This table holds 200,000 to 300,000 clones, about 89% found once. The data derive from a study of blood T cell repertoires in COVID-19. Study overall: From T cells, B-cell-depleted T cells, or PBMCs came the material, which was cDNA or gDNA.

The germline gives CDR1 LNHNV, CDR2 YYDKDF (reference sequence). Trimming cost V 3 bases and J 1 base, with 12 bases left between them. The CDR3 spans 16 residues. The receptor was isolated from a man aged 35 to 55 who had recovered from COVID-19. The V gene is TRBV15, the J gene TRBJ2-2; possibly TRBD1 for D (5 bases). Sequenced sample: peripheral blood. The CDR3 DNA sequence: TGTGCCACCAGCAGTAGCTGGACAAAGAACACCGGGGAGCTGTTTTTT. Its translation: CATSSSWTKNTGELFF.